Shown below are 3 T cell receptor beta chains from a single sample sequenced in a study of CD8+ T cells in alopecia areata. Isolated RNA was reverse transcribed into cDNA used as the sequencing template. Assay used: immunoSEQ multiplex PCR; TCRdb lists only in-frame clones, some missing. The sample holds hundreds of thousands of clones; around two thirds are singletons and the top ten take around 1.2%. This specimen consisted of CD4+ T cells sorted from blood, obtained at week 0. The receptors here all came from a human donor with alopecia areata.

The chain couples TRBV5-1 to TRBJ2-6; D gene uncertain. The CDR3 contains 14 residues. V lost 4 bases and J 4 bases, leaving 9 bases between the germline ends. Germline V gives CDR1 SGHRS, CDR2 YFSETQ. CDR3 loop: CASSPNSGANVLTF. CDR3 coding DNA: TGCGCCAGCAGCCCGAACAGCGGGGCCAACGTCCTGACTTTC.

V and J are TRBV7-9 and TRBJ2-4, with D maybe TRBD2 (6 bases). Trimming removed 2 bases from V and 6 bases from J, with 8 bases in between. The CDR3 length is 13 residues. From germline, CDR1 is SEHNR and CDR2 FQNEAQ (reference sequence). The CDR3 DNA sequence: TGTGCCAGCAGCTTAAGGGGAGGAAACATTCAGTACTTC. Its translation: CASSLRGGNIQYF.

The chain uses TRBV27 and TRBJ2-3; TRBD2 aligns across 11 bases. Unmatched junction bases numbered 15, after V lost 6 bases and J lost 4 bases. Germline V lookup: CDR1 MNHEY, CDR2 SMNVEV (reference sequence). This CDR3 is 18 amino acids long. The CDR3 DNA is TGTGCCAGCAGCCCTGTTGGTCATAGCGGGGGGGCCTCAGATACGCAGTATTTT. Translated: CASSPVGHSGGASDTQYF.